Listed below are T cell receptor beta chains from one sample, sequenced in a study of human T cells and chemical hapten exposure. TCRdb called the reads again in MiXCR, with one record for every CDR3 protein. The sample has around 120,000 distinct CDR3 sequences; 8% to 9.5% are singletons. The source material was whole blood. The receptors were gathered from a human donor in good health. Some clones in this sample may be carry-over from other donors' samples. The CDR3 runs from the conserved cysteine through the conserved F or W. The D gene is left open where the match is weak. Rows give clone size only sometimes, using once, few, many, or a class for an expanded clone.

j_call: TRBJ2-5
v_call: TRBV10-3
clone_size: .
d_call: TRBD2
cdr3_nt: TGTGCCATCAGTGACGTAGGACTAGCGGGACGACAAGAGACCCAGTACTTC
cdr3_aa: CAISDVGLAGRQETQYF

j_call: TRBJ2-2
v_call: TRBV5-1
clone_size: few
d_call: TRBD2
cdr3_nt: TGCGCCAGCAGTTTGACTAGCGGGAGCCCCGGGGAGCTGTTTTTT
cdr3_aa: CASSLTSGSPGELFF

j_call: TRBJ2-7
v_call: TRBV5-1
clone_size: .
d_call: TRBD1
cdr3_nt: TGCGCCAGCAGCTTGGAAGGGACAGTCTCCTACGAGCAGTACTTC
cdr3_aa: CASSLEGTVSYEQYF

j_call: TRBJ2-7
v_call: TRBV4-3
clone_size: .
d_call: TRBD1
cdr3_nt: TGCGCCAGCAGCGTGGACGGACAGGTCGATGTCCACGAGCAGTACTTC
cdr3_aa: CASSVDGQVDVHEQYF

j_call: TRBJ2-3
v_call: TRBV7-2
clone_size: .
d_call: .
cdr3_nt: TGTGCCAGCGGCCAGAGCCACACAGATACGCAGTATTTT
cdr3_aa: CASGQSHTDTQYF

j_call: TRBJ2-7
v_call: TRBV5-1
clone_size: many
d_call: TRBD1
cdr3_nt: TGCGCCAGCAGTACGAGGACAGGGTTGTACGAGCAGTACTTC
cdr3_aa: CASSTRTGLYEQYF

j_call: TRBJ2-2
v_call: TRBV7-6
clone_size: many
d_call: TRBD1
cdr3_nt: TGTGCCAGCAGCCGCGACAGGGCTGCCACCGGGGAGCTGTTTTTT
cdr3_aa: CASSRDRAATGELFF

j_call: TRBJ2-3
v_call: TRBV7-2
clone_size: few
d_call: .
cdr3_nt: TGTGCCAGCAGCTTAGGGGTAGGGTTAACAGATACGCAGTATTTT
cdr3_aa: CASSLGVGLTDTQYF

j_call: TRBJ2-5
v_call: TRBV5-1
clone_size: many
d_call: TRBD1
cdr3_nt: TGCGCCAGCAGACGGGACAGGGACCAAGAGACCCAGTACTTC
cdr3_aa: CASRRDRDQETQYF

j_call: TRBJ2-2
v_call: TRBV9
clone_size: many
d_call: .
cdr3_nt: TGTGCCAGCAGCGTATTTAACGGGGAGCTGTTTTTT
cdr3_aa: CASSVFNGELFF

j_call: TRBJ2-1
v_call: TRBV5-1
clone_size: few
d_call: TRBD2
cdr3_nt: TGCGCCAGCAGCCCGACTAGCGGGATTTACAATGAGCAGTTCTTC
cdr3_aa: CASSPTSGIYNEQFF

j_call: TRBJ2-3
v_call: TRBV5-1
clone_size: .
d_call: .
cdr3_nt: TGCGCCAGCAGCTTGGCGGACGGGGGCACGAGCACAGATACGCAGTATTTT
cdr3_aa: CASSLADGGTSTDTQYF

j_call: TRBJ2-2
v_call: TRBV24-1
clone_size: .
d_call: TRBD1
cdr3_nt: TGTGCCACCAGTGATTCGAGACAGGGGGTCCTCACCGGGGAGCTGTTTTTT
cdr3_aa: CATSDSRQGVLTGELFF

j_call: TRBJ2-2
v_call: TRBV19
clone_size: .
d_call: TRBD2
cdr3_nt: TGTGCCAGTAGTATTTGGCTAGCGGACACCGGGGAGCTGTTTTTT
cdr3_aa: CASSIWLADTGELFF

j_call: TRBJ2-2
v_call: TRBV5-5
clone_size: .
d_call: .
cdr3_nt: TGTGCCAGCAGTAGGGACAGGGCCAGCGGGAGAAACACCGGGGAGCTGTTTTTT
cdr3_aa: CASSRDRASGRNTGELFF

j_call: TRBJ2-5
v_call: TRBV29-1
clone_size: few
d_call: .
cdr3_nt: TGCAGCGTCCAACTTGTAGAGACCCAGTACTTC
cdr3_aa: CSVQLVETQYF

j_call: TRBJ1-5
v_call: TRBV2
clone_size: .
d_call: TRBD1
cdr3_nt: TGTGCCAGCAGTGAACCAGGGGGCTTACAGCCCCAGCATTTT
cdr3_aa: CASSEPGGLQPQHF

j_call: TRBJ2-1
v_call: TRBV4-1
clone_size: few
d_call: TRBD2
cdr3_nt: TGCGCCAGCAGACAAGACAAAAGCGGGAGGGCCCATTTCGATGAGCAGTTCTTC
cdr3_aa: CASRQDKSGRAHFDEQFF

j_call: TRBJ1-6
v_call: TRBV6-6
clone_size: many
d_call: .
cdr3_nt: TGTGCCAGCGAAAGGGCCCCCTATAATTCACCCCTCCACTTT
cdr3_aa: CASERAPYNSPLHF

j_call: TRBJ2-1
v_call: TRBV10-3
clone_size: few
d_call: .
cdr3_nt: TGTGCCATCAGGGCATCCCCTGAGCAGGTCTCCTACAATGAGCAGTTCTTC
cdr3_aa: CAIRASPEQVSYNEQFF

j_call: TRBJ2-7
v_call: TRBV27
clone_size: few
d_call: TRBD2
cdr3_nt: TGTGCCAGCAGTCCGGGACTAGCGGGAGGAGACGAGCAGTACTTC
cdr3_aa: CASSPGLAGGDEQYF

j_call: TRBJ2-3
v_call: TRBV10-3
clone_size: many
d_call: .
cdr3_nt: TGTGCCATTGGACGCTCAGATACGCAGTATTTT
cdr3_aa: CAIGRSDTQYF

j_call: TRBJ2-3
v_call: TRBV20-1
clone_size: .
d_call: TRBD2
cdr3_nt: TGCAGTGCTAGAGCACTAGCGGCCGGCACAGATACGCAGTATTTT
cdr3_aa: CSARALAAGTDTQYF

j_call: TRBJ2-1
v_call: TRBV7-2
clone_size: .
d_call: .
cdr3_nt: TGTGCCAGCAGCTTAGGGCCGGGACGGGGGAACAATGAGCAGTTCTTC
cdr3_aa: CASSLGPGRGNNEQFF

j_call: TRBJ1-1
v_call: TRBV6-6
clone_size: few
d_call: .
cdr3_nt: TGTGCCAGCACCTCAGGGTTGACTGAAGCTTTCTTT
cdr3_aa: CASTSGLTEAFF

j_call: TRBJ2-1
v_call: TRBV7-2
clone_size: few
d_call: TRBD1
cdr3_nt: TGTGCCAGCAGACACGATCAGGGGGCGTGGAATGAGCAGTTCTTC
cdr3_aa: CASRHDQGAWNEQFF

j_call: TRBJ2-7
v_call: TRBV5-1
clone_size: few
d_call: TRBD2
cdr3_nt: TGCGCCAGCAGTCCCCTAGCGGTCTCCTACGAGCAGTACTTC
cdr3_aa: CASSPLAVSYEQYF

j_call: TRBJ2-1
v_call: TRBV5-1
clone_size: .
d_call: .
cdr3_nt: TGCGCCAGCAGCACGGGGACGAGCTCCTACAATGAGCAGTTCTTC
cdr3_aa: CASSTGTSSYNEQFF

j_call: TRBJ1-3
v_call: TRBV29-1
clone_size: .
d_call: .
cdr3_nt: TGCAGCGTTGCCGGGACGTCAAGCTCTGGAAACACCATATATTTT
cdr3_aa: CSVAGTSSSGNTIYF

j_call: TRBJ2-4
v_call: TRBV18
clone_size: many
d_call: .
cdr3_nt: TGTGCCAGCTCACCAAGGGAGTCGCTAGCCAAAAACATTCAGTACTTC
cdr3_aa: CASSPRESLAKNIQYF

j_call: TRBJ2-7
v_call: TRBV10-3
clone_size: few
d_call: TRBD1
cdr3_nt: TGTGCCATCAGTGCTCCGGGACAGGGCGCCTACGAGCAGTACTTC
cdr3_aa: CAISAPGQGAYEQYF

j_call: TRBJ2-1
v_call: TRBV7-7
clone_size: few
d_call: TRBD1
cdr3_nt: TGTGCCAGCAGCCCGACTGGACAGGGAAGGAATGAGCAGTTCTTC
cdr3_aa: CASSPTGQGRNEQFF

j_call: TRBJ2-7
v_call: TRBV9
clone_size: many
d_call: .
cdr3_nt: TGTGCCAGCAGCGTAGAAACTACCACCTACGAGCAGTACTTC
cdr3_aa: CASSVETTTYEQYF

j_call: TRBJ2-1
v_call: TRBV4-1
clone_size: .
d_call: TRBD2
cdr3_nt: TGCGCCAGCAGCCAAGTAGCGGGAGATTACAATGAGCAGTTCTTC
cdr3_aa: CASSQVAGDYNEQFF

j_call: TRBJ1-5
v_call: TRBV7-9
clone_size: many
d_call: .
cdr3_nt: TGTGCCAGCAGCTCGGACGTGAGGCAGCCCCAGCATTTT
cdr3_aa: CASSSDVRQPQHF